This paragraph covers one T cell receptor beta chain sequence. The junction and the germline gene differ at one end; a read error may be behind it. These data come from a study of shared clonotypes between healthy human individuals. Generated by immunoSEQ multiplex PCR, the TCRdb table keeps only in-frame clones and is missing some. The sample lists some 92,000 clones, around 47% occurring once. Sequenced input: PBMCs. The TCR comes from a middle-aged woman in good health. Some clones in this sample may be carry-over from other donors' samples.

CDR3 region: CASSLVGGTYTDTQYF. The CDR3 DNA reads as TGTGCCAGCAGCTTAGTCGGTGGTACATATACAGATACCCAGTATTTT. The rearrangement joins TRBV7-8 to TRBJ2-3; D remains ambiguous. The germline CDR1 and CDR2 sequences are SGHVS and FQNEAQ. The CDR3 is made up of 16 amino acids.